A single sample is the source of the 5 T cell receptor beta chains below, sequenced in a study of cytomegalovirus exposure and HLA in healthy donors. The PCR made use of 60 Vbeta and 13 Jbeta primers. Data came from immunoSEQ multiplex PCR; TCRdb stores just in-frame clones and leaves some out. This sample yields about 190,000 clones, of which 65% to 85% are seen a single time; 4.5% to 7.5% belongs to the top ten. Sequenced input: PBMCs. The receptors shown here come from a woman aged 30 to 39 in good health and CMV-seropositive.

This clone came up once. The gene calls are TRBV11-2 and TRBJ2-3, with D tentatively TRBD2 (6 bases). Between the trimmed V and J ends, which lost 2 bases and 5 bases, there was a span of 17 bases. Looked up from germline, CDR1 is SGHAT and CDR2 is FQNNGV. The CDR3 loop spans 16 amino acids. DNA for the CDR3: TGTGCCAGCAGCTTAACCGGGAGCGGAGGTGGAGATACGCAGTATTTT. Its protein product is CASSLTGSGGGDTQYF.

This clone was found once. The sample carries other DNA sequences with the same CDR3. The chain combines TRBV15 with TRBJ1-1, with TRBD1 matching 10 bases. Germline values: CDR1 LNHNV, CDR2 YYDKDF (reference sequence). V gave up 0 bases and J gave up 3 bases; unmatched junction bases: 4. The CDR3 is 16 amino acids. CDR3 in amino acids: CATSRDRDRGDTEAFF. CDR3 in DNA: TGTGCCACCAGCAGAGACCGGGACAGGGGCGACACTGAAGCTTTCTTT.

The CDR3 is CASSKQAGTGYSEQYF. Here the CDR3 DNA reads TGTGCCAGCAGCAAGCAGGCCGGGACAGGGTATAGCGAGCAGTACTTC. The chain has TRBV27 and TRBJ2-7, with 9 bases fitting TRBD1. This CDR3 is 16 amino acids long. V gave up 6 bases and J gave up 6 bases; unmatched junction bases: 15. Per the germline V gene, CDR1 is MNHEY and CDR2 is SMNVEV (reference sequence).

This clone was recorded only once. This chain uses TRBV4-2 with TRBJ2-3; the D is unclear. The CDR3 extends over 14 amino acids. CDR1 and CDR2 (germline): LGHNA, YNFKEQ. The germline V and J ends were trimmed by 1 base and 0 bases, with 5 bases remaining between them. The CDR3 is CASSQGGSTDTQYF. DNA for the CDR3: TGTGCCAGCAGCCAAGGAGGTAGCACAGATACGCAGTATTTT.

This chain's CDR3 is CASSDWTGGDYGYTF. CDR3 bases: TGTGCCAGCAGTGACTGGACAGGAGGAGACTATGGCTACACCTTC. V is TRBV6-5 and J is TRBJ1-2, with 7 positions matching TRBD1. Per germline, CDR1 MNHEY and CDR2 SVGAGI. This CDR3 has 15 amino acids. Unmatched junction bases numbered 9, after V lost 5 bases and J lost 3 bases.